Listed below are T cell receptor beta chains from one sample, sequenced in a study of response to subunit inactivated influenza vaccine. TCRdb reanalysed the RT-PCR reads using MiXCR and keeps one entry per CDR3 protein. Among about 520,000 distinct CDR3 sequences listed, roughly 27% were seen once. Material: CD4+ T cells sorted from PBMCs, obtained roughly 5 days after vaccination. These receptors were collected from a man aged 50 to 59 who received an inactivated influenza vaccine. Each CDR3 is given with its conserved first and last residue. D genes are given only for firm matches. The size field is filled for only some rows; it gives once, few, many or a size class.

j_call clone_size v_call d_call cdr3_aa
TRBJ2-2 few TRBV5-1 - CASSTRPGGHPYTGELFF
TRBJ2-7 few TRBV28 TRBD1 CASLSAGGIYEQYF
TRBJ2-3 - TRBV20-1 TRBD2 CSAPIAGGSDTQYF
TRBJ2-4 - TRBV20-1 TRBD2 CSARSTSGRVNIQYF
TRBJ2-7 few TRBV4-1 - CASSQEVGQYYEQYF
TRBJ2-5 few TRBV5-1 - CASSFIGGQAQETQYF
TRBJ2-5 few TRBV20-1 TRBD2 CSASYGAGPQETQYF
TRBJ1-1 - TRBV7-3 - CASSPEWGTEAFF
TRBJ2-1 few TRBV5-1 TRBD1 CASSLGGQGRNEQFF
TRBJ2-1 few TRBV12-3/TRBV12-4 - CASSFSYSYNEQFF
TRBJ2-5 once TRBV29-1 - CSVVSETQYF
TRBJ1-6 - TRBV4-1 TRBD1 CASSQDGTGANSPLHF
TRBJ2-1 few TRBV5-5 - CASSLQPVGEQFF
TRBJ2-1 few TRBV11-3 - CASSPSAYNEQFF
TRBJ1-1 - TRBV27 - CASSLSIQGNAEAFF
TRBJ1-6 - TRBV3-1 TRBD1 CASTKQVGTGGVPHSPLHF
TRBJ2-1 - TRBV10-3 - CAISGGPTGSSREQFF
TRBJ2-1 few TRBV5-1 TRBD2 CASSLGGLASEQFF
TRBJ1-4 - TRBV11-1 TRBD1 CASNSLPLTGARNEKLFF
TRBJ2-7 few TRBV20-1 TRBD2 CSARISGSSYEQYF
TRBJ1-5 - TRBV30 - CAWSAGAGQPQHF
TRBJ2-2 few TRBV11-2 - CASSLIYTGELFF
TRBJ2-1 few TRBV3-1 - CASSPLRTNNEQFF
TRBJ1-5 - TRBV18 - CASSPEGQPQHF
TRBJ2-5 - TRBV6-2/TRBV6-3 TRBD2 CASSLGLAGVSGTQYF
TRBJ2-7 few TRBV12-3/TRBV12-4 - CASSLSGEVEQYF
TRBJ2-1 few TRBV20-1 - CSAKGNEQFF
TRBJ2-3 many TRBV20-1 TRBD2 CSAYTSGGARDTQYF
TRBJ2-3 - TRBV4-1 TRBD1 CASSQGGQANTDTQYF
TRBJ1-4 few TRBV4-2 - CASSRPRAQDEKLFF
TRBJ2-2 - TRBV7-9 TRBD1 CASSKGTENTGELFF
TRBJ2-5 - TRBV11-2 TRBD2 CASSSSRTRSAETQYF
TRBJ2-5 few TRBV5-1 - CASSLAEGIQETQYF
TRBJ2-1 - TRBV4-3 - CASSHGGPALRSYNEQFF
TRBJ2-5 - TRBV7-2 TRBD2 CASSLPSGVQETQYF
TRBJ1-2 - TRBV12-3/TRBV12-4 TRBD1 CASTLDRDYGYTF
TRBJ2-3 - TRBV7-9 TRBD2 CASSPGLAGVGDTQYF
TRBJ2-6 - TRBV30 TRBD2 CAFGTSGGSGVLTF
TRBJ2-1 - TRBV6-5 - CASSYSSGLSYNEQFF
TRBJ2-1 - TRBV5-1 TRBD2 CASSLAAGVPGQFF
TRBJ2-5 few TRBV4-1 - CASSQGWRTDQETQYF
TRBJ2-1 - TRBV24-1 - CATNGGNNNEQFF
TRBJ1-1 - TRBV24-1 TRBD1 CATSDSRQGANTEAFF
TRBJ1-2 - TRBV5-1 TRBD1 CASSPGTGGFDGYTF
TRBJ2-7 few TRBV4-3 TRBD1 CASSPGTAVYEQYF
TRBJ2-1 - TRBV15 - CATSRAVQDNEQFF
TRBJ2-7 few TRBV10-2 - CASSRLGGVSYEQYF
TRBJ1-5 few TRBV6-1 - CASLYRGGNQPQHF
TRBJ2-7 many TRBV4-3 - CASSQAFRTGTPYEQYF
TRBJ1-2 - TRBV5-1 - CASSPDGTNYGYTF
TRBJ1-6 - TRBV5-1 - CASKDAVGYNSPLHF
TRBJ2-1 - TRBV6-5 - CASSYNGAVYNEQFF
TRBJ2-5 - TRBV20-1 - CSARNDEGGETQYF